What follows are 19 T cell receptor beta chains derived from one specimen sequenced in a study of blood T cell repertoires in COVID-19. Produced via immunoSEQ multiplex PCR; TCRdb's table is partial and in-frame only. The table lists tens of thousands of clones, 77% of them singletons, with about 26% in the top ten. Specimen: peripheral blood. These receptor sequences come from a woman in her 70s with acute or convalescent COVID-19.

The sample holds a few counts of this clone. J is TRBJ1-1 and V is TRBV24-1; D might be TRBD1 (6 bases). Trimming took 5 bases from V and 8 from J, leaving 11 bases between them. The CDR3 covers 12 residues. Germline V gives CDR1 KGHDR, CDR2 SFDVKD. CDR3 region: CATSGLGGEAFF. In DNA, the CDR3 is TGTGCCACCAGTGGGCTAGGGGGAGAAGCTTTCTTT.

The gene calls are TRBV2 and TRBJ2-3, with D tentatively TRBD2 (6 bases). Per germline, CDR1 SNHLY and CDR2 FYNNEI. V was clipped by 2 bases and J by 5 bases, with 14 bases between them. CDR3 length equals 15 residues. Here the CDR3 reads CASSEWRGEVDTQYF. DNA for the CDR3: TGTGCCAGCAGTGAATGGCGGGGAGAAGTAGATACGCAGTATTTT.

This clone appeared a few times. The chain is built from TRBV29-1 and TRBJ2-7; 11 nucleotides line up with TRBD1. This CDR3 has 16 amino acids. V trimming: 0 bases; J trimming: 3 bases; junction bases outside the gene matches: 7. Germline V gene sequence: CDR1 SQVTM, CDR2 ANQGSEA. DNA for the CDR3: TGCAGCGTTGAAGATGAAGGGACAGGGGGGAACTACGAGCAGTACTTC. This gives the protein CSVEDEGTGGNYEQYF.

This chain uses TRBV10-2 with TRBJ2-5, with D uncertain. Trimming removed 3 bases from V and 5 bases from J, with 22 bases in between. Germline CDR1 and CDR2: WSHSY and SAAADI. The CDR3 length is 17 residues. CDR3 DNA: TGCGCCAGCAGTGATTTACCAAGTCCGGAGCCCCAGGAGACCCAGTACTTC. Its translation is CASSDLPSPEPQETQYF.

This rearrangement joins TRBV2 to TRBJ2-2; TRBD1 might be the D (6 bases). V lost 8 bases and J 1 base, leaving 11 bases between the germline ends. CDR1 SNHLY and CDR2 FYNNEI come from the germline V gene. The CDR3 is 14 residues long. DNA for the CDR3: TGTGCCAGCCGCGAGACAGGGAACACCGGGGAGCTGTTTTTT. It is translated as CASRETGNTGELFF.

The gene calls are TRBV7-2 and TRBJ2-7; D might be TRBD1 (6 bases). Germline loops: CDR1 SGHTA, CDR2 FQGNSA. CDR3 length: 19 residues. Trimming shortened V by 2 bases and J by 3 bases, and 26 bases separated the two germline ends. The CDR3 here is CASSLRVVSLDRGFYEQYF. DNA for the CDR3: TGTGCCAGCAGCTTAAGGGTAGTCAGTTTGGACAGAGGTTTCTACGAGCAGTACTTC. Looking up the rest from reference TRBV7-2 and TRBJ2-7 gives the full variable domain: GAGVSQSPSNKVTEKGKDVELRCDPISGHTALYWYRQSLGQGLEFLIYFQGNSAPDKSGLPSDRFSAERTGGSVSTLTIQRTQQEDSAVYLCASSLRVVSLDRGFYEQYFGPGTRLTVT.

DNA for the CDR3: TGCAGCGGACAGGGTTCTGGAAACACCATATATTTT. It translates to CSGQGSGNTIYF. The V gene is TRBV29-1, the J gene TRBJ1-3; 7 bases match TRBD1. V dropped 7 bases and J dropped 1; count of bases not matched to a gene: 1. Germline V gene sequence: CDR1 SQVTM, CDR2 ANQGSEA. The CDR3 loop spans 12 amino acids.

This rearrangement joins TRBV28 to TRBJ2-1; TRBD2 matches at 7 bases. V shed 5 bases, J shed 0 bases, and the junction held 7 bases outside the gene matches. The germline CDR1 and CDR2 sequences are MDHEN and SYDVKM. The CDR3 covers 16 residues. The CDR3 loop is CASSPRQRGSYNEQFF. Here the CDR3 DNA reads TGTGCCAGCAGTCCAAGACAGCGGGGCTCCTACAATGAGCAGTTCTTC.

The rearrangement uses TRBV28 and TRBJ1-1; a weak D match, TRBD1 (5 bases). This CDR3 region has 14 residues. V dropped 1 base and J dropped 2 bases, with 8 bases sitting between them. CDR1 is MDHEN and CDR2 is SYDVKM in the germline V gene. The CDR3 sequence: CASSLLGVNTEAFF. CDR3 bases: TGTGCCAGCAGTTTATTAGGGGTCAACACTGAAGCTTTCTTT.

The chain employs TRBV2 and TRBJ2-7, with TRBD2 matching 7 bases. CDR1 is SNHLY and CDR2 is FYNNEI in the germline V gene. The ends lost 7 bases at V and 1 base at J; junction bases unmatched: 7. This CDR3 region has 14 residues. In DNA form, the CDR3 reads TGTGCCAGCATAAAGGGACTACAATCCTACGAGCAGTACTTC. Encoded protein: CASIKGLQSYEQYF.

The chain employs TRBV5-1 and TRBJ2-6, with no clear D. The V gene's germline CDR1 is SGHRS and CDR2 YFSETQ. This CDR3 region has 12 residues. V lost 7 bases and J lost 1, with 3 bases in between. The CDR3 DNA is TGCGCCAGCCTGTCTGGGGCCAACGTCCTGACTTTC. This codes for CASLSGANVLTF.

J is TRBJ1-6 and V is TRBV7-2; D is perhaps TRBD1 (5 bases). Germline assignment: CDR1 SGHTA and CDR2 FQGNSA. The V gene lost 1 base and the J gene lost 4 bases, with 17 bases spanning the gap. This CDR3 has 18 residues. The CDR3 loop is CASSLDSSYRIYNSPLHF. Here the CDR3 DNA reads TGTGCCAGCAGCTTAGACTCCTCGTACAGGATATATAATTCACCCCTCCACTTT.

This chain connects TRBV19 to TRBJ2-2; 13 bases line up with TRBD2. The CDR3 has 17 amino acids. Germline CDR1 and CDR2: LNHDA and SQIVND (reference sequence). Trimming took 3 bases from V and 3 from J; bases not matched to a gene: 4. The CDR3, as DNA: TGTGCCAGTAGTATTATAGGACTAGCGGGGGACACCGGGGAGCTGTTTTTT. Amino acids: CASSIIGLAGDTGELFF.

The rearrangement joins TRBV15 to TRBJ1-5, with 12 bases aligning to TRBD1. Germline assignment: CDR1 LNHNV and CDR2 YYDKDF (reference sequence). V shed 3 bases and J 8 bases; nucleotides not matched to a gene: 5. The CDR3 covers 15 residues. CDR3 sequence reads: CATSSGTGGIEPQHF. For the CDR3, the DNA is TGTGCCACCAGCAGCGGGACAGGGGGCATAGAGCCCCAGCATTTT.

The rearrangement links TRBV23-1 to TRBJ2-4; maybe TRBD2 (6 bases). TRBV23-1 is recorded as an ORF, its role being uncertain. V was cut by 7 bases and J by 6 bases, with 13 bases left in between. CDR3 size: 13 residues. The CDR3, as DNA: TGCGCCAGCACCCGGCGGGGCAGAAACATTCAGTACTTC. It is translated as CASTRRGRNIQYF.

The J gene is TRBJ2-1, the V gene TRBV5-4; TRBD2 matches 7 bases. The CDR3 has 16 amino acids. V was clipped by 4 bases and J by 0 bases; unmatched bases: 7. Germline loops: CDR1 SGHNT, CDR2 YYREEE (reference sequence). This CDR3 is CASSLPGGGSYNEQFF. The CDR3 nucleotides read TGTGCCAGCAGCCTCCCGGGCGGGGGCTCCTACAATGAGCAGTTCTTC.

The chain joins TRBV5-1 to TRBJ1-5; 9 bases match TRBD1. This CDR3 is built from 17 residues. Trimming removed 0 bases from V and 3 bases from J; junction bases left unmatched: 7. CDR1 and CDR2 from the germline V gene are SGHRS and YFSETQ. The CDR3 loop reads CASSLAAGQGANQPQHF. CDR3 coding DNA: TGCGCCAGCAGCTTGGCCGCGGGACAGGGCGCCAATCAGCCCCAGCATTTT.

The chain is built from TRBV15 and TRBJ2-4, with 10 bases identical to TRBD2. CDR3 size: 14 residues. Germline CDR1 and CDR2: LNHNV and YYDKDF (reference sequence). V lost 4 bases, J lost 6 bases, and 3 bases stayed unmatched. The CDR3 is CATSMGLASNIQYF. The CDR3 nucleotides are TGTGCCACCAGCATGGGACTAGCGTCAAACATTCAGTACTTC.

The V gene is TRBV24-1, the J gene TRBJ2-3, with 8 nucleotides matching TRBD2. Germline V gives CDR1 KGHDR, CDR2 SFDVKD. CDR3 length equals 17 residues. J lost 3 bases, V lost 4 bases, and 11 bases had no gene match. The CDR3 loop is CATSDRGLAGETDTQYF. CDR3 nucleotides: TGTGCCACCAGTGACCGCGGACTAGCCGGTGAGACAGATACGCAGTATTTT.